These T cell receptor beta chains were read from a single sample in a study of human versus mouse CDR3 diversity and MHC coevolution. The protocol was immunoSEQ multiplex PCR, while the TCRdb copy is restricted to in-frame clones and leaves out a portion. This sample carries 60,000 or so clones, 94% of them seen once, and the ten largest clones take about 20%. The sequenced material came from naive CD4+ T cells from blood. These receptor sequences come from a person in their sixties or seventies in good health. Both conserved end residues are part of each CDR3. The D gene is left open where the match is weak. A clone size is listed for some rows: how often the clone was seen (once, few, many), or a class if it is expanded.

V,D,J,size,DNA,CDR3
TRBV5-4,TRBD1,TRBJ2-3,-,TGTGCCAGCAGCAATGGGGGACAGGCTATTTCGGGTACGCAGTATTTT,CASSNGGQAISGTQYF
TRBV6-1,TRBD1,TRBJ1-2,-,TGTGCCAGCAGTGCGAGAGGGGACAGGGGGATTCCCCTCTATGGCTACACCTTC,CASSARGDRGIPLYGYTF
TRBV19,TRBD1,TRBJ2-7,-,TGTGCCAGTAGTCCCCTTCCGGGACAGGGGCGGAATGAGCAGTACTTC,CASSPLPGQGRNEQYF
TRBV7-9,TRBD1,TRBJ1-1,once,TGTGCCAGCAGCTCACCCCGGGGACAGGGGGAAGGCACTGAAGCTTTCTTT,CASSSPRGQGEGTEAFF
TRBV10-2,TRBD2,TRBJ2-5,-,TGCGCCAGCAGTGAGAGAGTTGGGGGTTCGACTAGCGGGATTCAAGAGACCCAGTACTTC,CASSERVGGSTSGIQETQYF
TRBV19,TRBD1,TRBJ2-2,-,TGTGCCAGTAGCCGGACAGGGAACACCGGGGAGCTGTTTTTT,CASSRTGNTGELFF
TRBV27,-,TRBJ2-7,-,TGTGCCAGCAGAATGTGGGGAGGTGACTACGAGCAGTACTTC,CASRMWGGDYEQYF
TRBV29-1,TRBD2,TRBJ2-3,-,TGCAGCGGGAGACTAGCGGGACTCACAGATACGCAGTATTTT,CSGRLAGLTDTQYF
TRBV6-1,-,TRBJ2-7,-,TGTGCCAGCAGTCCCGGACAGTCAATTTACTACGAGCAGTACTTC,CASSPGQSIYYEQYF
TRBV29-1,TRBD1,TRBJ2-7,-,TGCAGCGTTGGAGGGGGACAGACCTCCTACGAGCAGTACTTC,CSVGGGQTSYEQYF
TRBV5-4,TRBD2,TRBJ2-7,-,TGTGCCAGCAGCTCCCGGACTAGCGGGAGAGCCTACGAGCAGTACTTC,CASSSRTSGRAYEQYF
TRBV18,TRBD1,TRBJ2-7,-,TGTGCCAGCTCACCTCGGGGACAGGGGGACGAGCAGTACTTC,CASSPRGQGDEQYF
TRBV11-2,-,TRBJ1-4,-,TGTGCCAGCAGCTTCGAGATCCAGGGAGGATACGCAACTAATGAAAAACTGTTTTTT,CASSFEIQGGYATNEKLFF
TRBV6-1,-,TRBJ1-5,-,TGTGCCAGCAGTGAAGCGCTAGTCCAGCCCCAGCATTTT,CASSEALVQPQHF
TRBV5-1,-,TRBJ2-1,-,TGCGCCAGCAGCTTGCTGTCTTCGGGGGTAAGCAATGAGCAGTTCTTC,CASSLLSSGVSNEQFF
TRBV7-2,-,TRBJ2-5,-,TGTGCCAGCAGCCCAGGCCGGCCTGGCCAGGGGACCCAGTACTTC,CASSPGRPGQGTQYF
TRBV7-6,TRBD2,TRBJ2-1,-,TGTGCCAGCAGCTTAGAAAGACTAGCGGTTAACAATGAGCAGTTCTTC,CASSLERLAVNNEQFF
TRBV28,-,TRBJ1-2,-,TGTGCCAGCAGTTTAGCGGCAGCTAACTATGGCTACACCTTC,CASSLAAANYGYTF
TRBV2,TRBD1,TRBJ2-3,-,TGTGCCAGCACTCGGGACAGGGGATTGGATACGCAGTATTTT,CASTRDRGLDTQYF
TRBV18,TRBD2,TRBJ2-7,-,TGTGCCAGCTCCCCTACTACTAGCGAGAGCTCCTACGAGCAGTACTTC,CASSPTTSESSYEQYF
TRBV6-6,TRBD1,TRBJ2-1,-,TGTGCCAGCCTTGCGGTACAGGGGGGTAATGAGCAGTTCTTC,CASLAVQGGNEQFF
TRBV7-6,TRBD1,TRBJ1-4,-,TGTGCCAGCAGCCTAAGGACAGGGAGGAGTGAAAAACTGTTTTTT,CASSLRTGRSEKLFF
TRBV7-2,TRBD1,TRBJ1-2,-,TGTGCCAGCAGCTCCCCAGCACAGGGGGTTGGTGGCTACACCTTC,CASSSPAQGVGGYTF
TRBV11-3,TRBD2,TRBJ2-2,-,TGTGCCAGCAGCACCTCAGGGACTAGCGGAGACACCGGGGAGCTGTTTTTT,CASSTSGTSGDTGELFF
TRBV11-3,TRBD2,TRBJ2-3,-,TGTGCCAGCAGCCCCTCCGGGGGGGGCACAGATACGCAGTATTTT,CASSPSGGGTDTQYF
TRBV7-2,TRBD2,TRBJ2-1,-,TGTGCCAGCAGCTTATCGGCTAGCGGCCACAATGAGCAGTTCTTC,CASSLSASGHNEQFF
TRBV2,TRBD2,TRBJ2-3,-,TGTGCCAGCACTGGCCTAGCGGGAGTCCCAGATACGCAGTATTTT,CASTGLAGVPDTQYF
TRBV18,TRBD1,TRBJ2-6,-,TGTGCCAGCTCACCACAGGGGGCAAGCCCTGGGGCCAACGTCCTGACTTTC,CASSPQGASPGANVLTF
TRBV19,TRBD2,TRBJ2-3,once,TGTGCCAGTACCAATTCTGGGACTAGGTCAGATACGCAGTATTTT,CASTNSGTRSDTQYF
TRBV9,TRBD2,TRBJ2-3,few,TGTGCCAGCAGCCCACCGGGCCTAGCGGGTCAGGATACGCAGTATTTT,CASSPPGLAGQDTQYF
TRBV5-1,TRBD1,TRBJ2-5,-,TGCGCCAGCAGCTTGGGGGGGACAGGTGACCCAATAACCCAGTACTTC,CASSLGGTGDPITQYF
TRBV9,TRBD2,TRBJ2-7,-,TGTGCCAGCAGCCCGCGACTAGCGGCGGGGGAGCAGTACTTC,CASSPRLAAGEQYF
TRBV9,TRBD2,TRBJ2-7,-,TGTGCCAGCAGCGTCTTAGCGGGAGGGCTGGGAGAGCAGTACTTC,CASSVLAGGLGEQYF
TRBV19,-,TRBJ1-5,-,TGTGCCAGTAGTCTTCAGTATAGCAATCAGCCCCAGCATTTT,CASSLQYSNQPQHF
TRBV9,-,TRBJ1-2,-,TGTGCCAGCAGCGCGCCCTATAACTATGGCTACACCTTC,CASSAPYNYGYTF
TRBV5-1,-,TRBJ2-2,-,TGCGCCAGCAGCTCCGGAGCGGGCCCGAACACCGGGGAGCTGTTTTTT,CASSSGAGPNTGELFF
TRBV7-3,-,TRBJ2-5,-,TGTGCCAGCAGCTTAGGGGACACAAAGGGAGAGACCCAGTACTTC,CASSLGDTKGETQYF
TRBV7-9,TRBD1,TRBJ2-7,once,TGTGCCAGCAGCTTTATTACGTCGACAGGGGATCAATACGAGCAGTACTTC,CASSFITSTGDQYEQYF
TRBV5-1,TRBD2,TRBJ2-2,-,TGCGCCAGCAGCCCAAACGGACTAGCCAACACCGGGGAGCTGTTTTTT,CASSPNGLANTGELFF
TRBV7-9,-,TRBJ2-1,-,TGTGCCAGCAGCCCCATAACGGGAGACCCTTACAATGAGCAGTTCTTC,CASSPITGDPYNEQFF
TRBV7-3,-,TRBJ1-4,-,TGTGCCAGCAGCCCCGACCGGGGTGACGAAAAACTGTTTTTT,CASSPDRGDEKLFF
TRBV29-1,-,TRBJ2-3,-,TGCAGCGTCTCGACTACTAGCACAGATACGCAGTATTTT,CSVSTTSTDTQYF
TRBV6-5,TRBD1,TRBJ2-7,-,TGTGCCAGCAGTTCCGCAGGGGGCAGGAGCTACGAGCAGTACTTC,CASSSAGGRSYEQYF
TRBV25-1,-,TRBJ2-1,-,TGTGCCAGCAGTGACAGGGGCCATGAGCAGTTCTTC,CASSDRGHEQFF
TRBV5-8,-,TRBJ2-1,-,TGTGCCAGCAGCTTGTTAGGGGTGAGTGAGCAGTTCTTC,CASSLLGVSEQFF
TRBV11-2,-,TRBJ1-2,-,TGTGCCAGCGGGGCGAACTATGGCTACACCTTC,CASGANYGYTF
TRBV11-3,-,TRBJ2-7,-,TGTGCCAGCAGCTTCCGGAGTGGCTACGAGCAGTACTTC,CASSFRSGYEQYF
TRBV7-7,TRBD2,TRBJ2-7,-,TGTGCCAGCAGCTTGGAGCGGGAGGGCGAGCAGTACTTC,CASSLEREGEQYF
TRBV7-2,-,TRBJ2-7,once,TGTGCCAGCAGCATTAGGGGGGGGAACCGTCTCTCCTACGAGCAGTACTTC,CASSIRGGNRLSYEQYF
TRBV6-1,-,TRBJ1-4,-,TGTGCCAGCAGCCTAGCTTCGGAAAAACTGTTTTTT,CASSLASEKLFF
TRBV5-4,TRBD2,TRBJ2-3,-,TGTGCCAGCAGTCCGACTAGCGGCTCACAAGATACGCAGTATTTT,CASSPTSGSQDTQYF
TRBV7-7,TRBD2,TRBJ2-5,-,TGTGCCAGCGGCCCGGGACTAGCTACGGAGACCCAGTACTTC,CASGPGLATETQYF
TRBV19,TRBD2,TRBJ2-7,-,TGTGCCAGTAGCTCTGGACTAGCGGGAGCCCACGAGCAGTACTTC,CASSSGLAGAHEQYF
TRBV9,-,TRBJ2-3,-,TGTGCCAGCAGCTCCCAACTTCAGGGGCCAACAGATACGCAGTATTTT,CASSSQLQGPTDTQYF
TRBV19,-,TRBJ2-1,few,TGTGCCAGTAGAGAAGAGGGCTCTAGCTCCTACAATGAGCAGTTCTTC,CASREEGSSSYNEQFF